This T cell receptor beta chain was profiled in a study of response to subunit inactivated influenza vaccine (dated by TCRdb to 2016 to 2019). Regarding the study in general: Deep quantitative T cell receptor repertoire profiling was used in the study to track responses to a trivalent subunit inactivated influenza vaccine. What the work shows at the level of the full study, not this receptor alone: It was suggested by the authors that each seasonal influenza vaccination may recruit only a limited number of new T cells.

This clonotype was counted ten times or more. It has no known antigen specificity. Within one base of it there is no much larger clone, and no base qualities were kept. The method was RT-PCR. Instrument on record: Illumina HiSeq 2500. TCRdb reprocessed the public reads (quality trimming at Q25 with fastp, clone calling with MiXCR) and kept in-frame beta chains. Identical CDR3 protein sequences are pooled into one entry, listed with their most common genes and DNA. The sample has 700,000 to 800,000 distinct CDR3 sequences on record, under 20% of them singletons. Of the sample, about a tenth is held by the ten largest clones. V loses 4 bases of germline sequence and J loses 2 bases, and the interval between the two ends is 14 bases. Sequences SGHTA (CDR1) and FQGNSA (CDR2) are obtained from the germline V gene. The CDR3 measures 15 amino acids from cysteine to phenylalanine. Of all the DNA, just the CDR3 is kept, 45 bases in frame from base 1.

The sequence joins TRBV7-2 to TRBJ1-1, with no confidently assigned D gene. The TCR was taken from a man aged 50-60 years who received an inactivated influenza vaccine. Donor details come from another sample of the same person, matched by shared clones. The material was PBMCs from blood, obtained 5 days after vaccination. The DNA is as follows: TGTGCCAGCAGCTATACCACCGGGTCCAACACTGAAGCTTTCTTT. Its coded protein is CASSYTTGSNTEAFF.